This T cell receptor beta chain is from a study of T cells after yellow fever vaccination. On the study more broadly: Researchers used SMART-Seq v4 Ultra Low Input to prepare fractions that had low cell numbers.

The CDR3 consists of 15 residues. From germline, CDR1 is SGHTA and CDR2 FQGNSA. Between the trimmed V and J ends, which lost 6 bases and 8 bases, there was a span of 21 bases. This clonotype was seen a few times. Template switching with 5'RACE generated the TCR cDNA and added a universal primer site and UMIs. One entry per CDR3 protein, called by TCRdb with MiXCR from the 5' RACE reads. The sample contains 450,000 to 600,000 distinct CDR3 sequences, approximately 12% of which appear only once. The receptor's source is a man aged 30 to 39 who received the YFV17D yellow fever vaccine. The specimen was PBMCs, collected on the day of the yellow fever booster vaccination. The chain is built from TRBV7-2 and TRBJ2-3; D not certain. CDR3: CASRTATATGGTQYF. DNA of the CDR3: TGTGCCAGCAGAACCGCGACCGCGACTGGCGGTACGCAGTATTTT.